These 7 T cell receptor beta chains share one sample of origin, sequenced in a study of cytotoxic CD8 clonotypes in ibrutinib-treated CLL. Repertoires were generated with immunoSEQ multiplex PCR, while TCRdb's copy carries only in-frame clones and drops some. The repertoire holds fewer than 300,000 clones, with approximately 76% as singletons. This specimen consisted of PBMCs, obtained at disease progression, from a patient treated with ibrutinib. Source of these receptors: a human donor with chronic lymphocytic leukemia.

This clone turned up a few times. The V and J genes are TRBV5-1 and TRBJ2-7; 7 bases are shared with TRBD1. Trimming removed 7 bases from V and 5 bases from J; junction bases left unmatched: 6. Germline loops: CDR1 SGHRS, CDR2 YFSETQ. There are 12 residues in the CDR3. CDR3 loop: CASSHTGDEQYF. CDR3 nucleotides: TGCGCCAGCTCCCACACAGGGGACGAGCAGTACTTC.

This rearrangement joins TRBV2 to TRBJ1-1; D may be TRBD1 (5 bases). The V end lost 4 bases, the J end lost 12 bases, and 12 bases lay between the germline ends. CDR3 length: 11 residues. Germline CDR1 is SNHLY and CDR2 is FYNNEI. For the CDR3, the DNA is TGTGCCAGCAGTGTCGGGGGGTTGACTTTCTTT. Translating gives CASSVGGLTFF.

The rearrangement uses TRBV7-6 and TRBJ2-7, with 12 bases matching TRBD2. This CDR3 is 17 amino acids long. Germline lookup yields CDR1 SGHVS and CDR2 FNYEAQ. V dropped 5 bases and J dropped 3; count of bases not matched to a gene: 11. CDR3 bases: TGTGCCAGCAGCCTCCACCCCGGACTAGCGGGAATCTACGAGCAGTACTTC. Protein product: CASSLHPGLAGIYEQYF.

This chain links TRBV27 with TRBJ2-7, with 13 bases identical to TRBD2. CDR3 length: 16 amino acids. Per the germline V gene, CDR1 is MNHEY and CDR2 is SMNVEV (reference sequence). V gave up 5 bases and J gave up 6 bases; unmatched junction bases: 10. The CDR3 protein is CASSPSLAGGSFEQYF. In DNA form, the CDR3 reads TGTGCCAGCAGTCCTTCACTAGCGGGAGGGTCGTTCGAGCAGTACTTC.

The chain uses TRBV29-1 and TRBJ1-1; D might be TRBD1 (6 bases). V lost 3 bases to trimming and J lost 1 base, with 15 bases between them. CDR1 and CDR2 (germline): SQVTM, ANQGSEA. The CDR3 is 15 residues long. CDR3 DNA sequence: TGCAGCGTTGATATGGACAGTTGGAAGAACACTGAAGCTTTCTTT. Residues: CSVDMDSWKNTEAFF.

The chain is built from TRBV4-1 and TRBJ2-7; tentative D call: TRBD1 (6 bases). Trimming cost V 2 bases and J 4 bases, with 9 bases left between them. From germline, CDR1 is MGHRA and CDR2 YSYEKL. The CDR3 length is 13 residues. Written as DNA, the CDR3 is TGCGCCAGCAGCCAAAGACAGGATTACGAGCAGTACTTC. The encoded protein is CASSQRQDYEQYF.

The rearrangement uses TRBV27 and TRBJ2-7; 12 bases are shared with TRBD2. The J segment lost 3 bases and the V segment lost 5 bases, leaving 2 bases of the junction unmatched. This CDR3 has 14 residues. The V gene's germline CDR1 is MNHEY and CDR2 SMNVEV (reference sequence). In DNA form, the CDR3 reads TGTGCCAGCAGTCCACTAGCGGGAGGCTACGAGCAGTACTTC. Residues: CASSPLAGGYEQYF.